This T cell receptor (beta chain) was captured by sequencing in a study of OX40 agonist ivuxolimab in advanced cancers. Germline assignment: CDR1 MNHNY and CDR2 SVGAGI (reference sequence). Trimming took 6 bases from V and 5 from J, leaving 14 bases between them. This CDR3 spans 14 amino acids. Libraries were prepared by immunoSEQ multiplex PCR; TCRdb keeps only in-frame clonotypes and omits some of them. The table has 35,000 to 45,000 clones, around 90% seen once. The sequence came from an adult with an advanced solid tumor such as melanoma, head and neck, liver or kidney cancer. The sample here was CD4+ or CD8+ T cells sorted from blood, taken in a trial of the OX40 agonist ivuxolimab. The chain joins TRBV6-6 to TRBJ1-3; D is unresolved. CDR3 residues: CASSPSIPRNTIYF. The CDR3 DNA reads as TGTGCCAGCAGCCCCTCGATCCCAAGAAACACCATATATTTT.